These T cell receptor beta chains were read from a single sample in a study of cytomegalovirus exposure and HLA in healthy donors. Some clones are missing from TCRdb's copy, which holds only in-frame ones; the method was immunoSEQ multiplex PCR. The sample lists fewer than 200,000 clones, more than 65% occurring once. The sample comprised PBMCs. The origin of the receptors is a woman aged 50 to 60 in good health and CMV-seronegative. CDR3s leave out the opening cysteine and the closing phenylalanine or tryptophan. D genes are given only for firm matches. The size field is filled for only some rows; it gives once, few, many or a size class.

J gene,D gene,V gene,clone size,CDR3 protein
TRBJ1-5,TRBD1,TRBV10-3,once,AISESRQGSNQPQH
TRBJ2-1,TRBD2,TRBV5-1,NA,ASSFFTSGDYNEQF
TRBJ2-1,TRBD2,TRBV6-4,NA,ASSDSRGGNEQF
NA,NA,TRBV4-2,NA,ASSQDLSQAWDNEQY
TRBJ1-1,TRBD1,TRBV7-2,few,ASSLQGYTEAF
TRBJ2-5,TRBD2,TRBV11-2,NA,ASSLTSGSQETQY
TRBJ1-1,NA,TRBV7-2,NA,ASPGGNTEAF
TRBJ2-5,TRBD2,TRBV2,NA,ATGLAGARETQY
TRBJ2-7,NA,TRBV2,NA,ASSAPDSYEQY
TRBJ1-5,NA,TRBV4-2,NA,ASSPQGEGQPQH
TRBJ2-4,TRBD1,TRBV18,NA,ASSSGTGVNIQY
TRBJ1-2,TRBD1,TRBV6-5,NA,ASSFRDRTYGYT
TRBJ1-1,TRBD1,TRBV6-1,NA,ASSDDRQGAGAF
TRBJ2-1,TRBD2,TRBV28,NA,ASSSLAGAFNEQF
TRBJ2-2,TRBD1,TRBV18,NA,ASSPTGGTGELF
TRBJ1-4,TRBD1,TRBV7-9,NA,ASSLGQGRTNEKLF
TRBJ1-3,NA,TRBV7-8,NA,ASSLGPTGGYSGNTIY
TRBJ1-5,TRBD1,TRBV6-5,NA,ASSRTGELGQPQH
TRBJ1-1,NA,TRBV28,NA,AITKRGNTEAF
TRBJ2-7,TRBD2,TRBV6-6,NA,ASRTTSGNPDEQY
TRBJ2-3,TRBD2,TRBV4-3,NA,ASSQGWSGGVDTQY
TRBJ2-5,TRBD2,TRBV9,NA,ASSFSGTRQETQY
TRBJ2-5,NA,TRBV4-2,few,ASSSHATGEVRETQY
TRBJ1-1,NA,TRBV6-5,NA,ASRQTGLWNTEAF
TRBJ1-2,NA,TRBV5-5,NA,ASSSIRTRAPYGYT
TRBJ1-2,NA,TRBV5-1,NA,ASSLASGGESYT
TRBJ2-1,NA,TRBV6-4,NA,ASSVAVGDEQF